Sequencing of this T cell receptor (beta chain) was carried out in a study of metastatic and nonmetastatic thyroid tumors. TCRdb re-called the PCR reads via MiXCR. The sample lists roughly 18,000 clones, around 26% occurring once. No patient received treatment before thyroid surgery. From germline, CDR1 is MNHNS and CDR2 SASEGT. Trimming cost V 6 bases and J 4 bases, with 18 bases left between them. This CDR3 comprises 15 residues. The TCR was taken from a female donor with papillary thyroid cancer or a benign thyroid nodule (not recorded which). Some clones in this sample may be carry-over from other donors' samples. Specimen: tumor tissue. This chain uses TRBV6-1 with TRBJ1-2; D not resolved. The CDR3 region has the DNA TGTGCCAGCAGACTACAAACCACAGCAGCCTATGGCTACACCTTC. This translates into CASRLQTTAAYGYTF.